Following are 15 T cell receptor beta chains from one sample sequenced in a study of blood T cell repertoires in COVID-19. TCRdb's copy holds only in-frame clones and misses some; the assay was immunoSEQ multiplex PCR. The repertoire holds under 25,000 clones, with 65% to 85% as singletons. The sample comprised peripheral blood. The receptors shown here come from an elderly man with active or convalescent COVID-19.

V gene TRBV3-1 (or the pseudogene TRBV3-2) combines with J gene TRBJ1-4; the D gene is possibly TRBD1 (5 bases). CDR1 is LGHDT and CDR2 is YNNKEL in the germline V gene (reference sequence). V was shortened by 3 bases and J by 5 bases, with 13 bases between the two germline ends. The CDR3 has 15 amino acids. The CDR3 region is CASSHHPGGNEKLFF. The CDR3 DNA sequence: TGTGCCAGCAGCCATCACCCTGGGGGGAATGAAAAACTGTTTTTT.

The V gene is TRBV7-9, the J gene TRBJ1-1; 10 nucleotides align to TRBD1. Per germline, CDR1 SEHNR and CDR2 FQNEAQ (reference sequence). Losses at the gene ends were 3 bases for V and 4 bases for J; bases not matched to a gene: 8. CDR3 size: 16 residues. CDR3 in amino acids: CASSLRTGGVGTEAFF. CDR3 DNA: TGTGCCAGCAGCTTGCGGACAGGGGGTGTGGGCACTGAAGCTTTCTTT.

This clone was observed a single time. V is TRBV5-6 and J is TRBJ1-2; 7 nucleotides agree with TRBD1. This CDR3 is 14 amino acids long. Germline lookup yields CDR1 SGHDT and CDR2 YYEEEE. The V and J ends lost 3 bases and 2 bases, in that order; junction bases with no gene match: 4. The chain's CDR3 is CASSWGRGNYGYTF. DNA of the CDR3: TGTGCCAGCAGCTGGGGCAGGGGGAACTATGGCTACACCTTC.

This chain links TRBV7-3 with TRBJ2-1, with D maybe TRBD1 (7 bases). The CDR3 extends over 18 amino acids. Looked up from germline, CDR1 is SGHTA and CDR2 is FQGTGA. V was clipped by 2 bases and J by 8 bases, with 25 bases between them. The CDR3 region is CASSLFSRGRGVPDEQFF. CDR3 nucleotides: TGTGCCAGCAGCTTATTCTCTCGAGGCAGGGGGGTACCAGATGAGCAGTTCTTC.

The chain links TRBV29-1 to TRBJ2-7, with 10 bases aligning to TRBD1. CDR3 length equals 14 residues. The germline gives CDR1 SQVTM, CDR2 ANQGSEA. V lost 1 base to trimming and J lost 2 bases; unmatched junction nucleotides: 2. CDR3 residues: CSVEGTGGTYEQYF. The CDR3 DNA reads as TGCAGCGTTGAAGGGACAGGGGGAACCTACGAGCAGTACTTC.

This sequence joins TRBV11-3 and TRBJ2-3; 9 bases are shared with TRBD2. The CDR3 runs to 16 residues. J was trimmed by 5 bases and V by 3 bases; bases with no gene match: 9. CDR1 and CDR2 (germline): SGHNT, YENEEA. The CDR3 coding sequence is TGTGCCAGCAGCTTGCAAGGGCCTAGCGGGAAAGATACGCAGTATTTT. Its protein product is CASSLQGPSGKDTQYF.

V gene TRBV5-4 combines with J gene TRBJ2-3, with 10 bases aligning to TRBD1. The CDR3 totals 15 residues. Trimming at V came to 5 bases and at J to 4 bases, leaving 7 bases not matched to a gene. Germline CDR1 and CDR2: SGHNT and YYREEE (reference sequence). As DNA, the CDR3 is TGTGCCAGCAGTATGGACAGGGGGTTTGCAGATACGCAGTATTTT. Translation gives CASSMDRGFADTQYF.

The rearrangement uses TRBV10-3 and TRBJ1-6; D possibly corresponds to TRBD1 (6 bases). Per the germline V gene, CDR1 is ENHRY and CDR2 is SYGVKD. The CDR3 covers 16 residues. Trimming took 0 bases from V and 9 from J, leaving 15 bases between them. CDR3 DNA sequence: TGTGCCATCAGTGAGTCTGGGGGCGCTTTTGTTTCACCCCTCCACTTT. Protein: CAISESGGAFVSPLHF.

The chain has TRBV4-1 and TRBJ2-3; TRBD2 aligns across 10 bases. The V gene's germline CDR1 is MGHRA and CDR2 YSYEKL. J gave up 1 base and V 1 base, and 5 bases lay outside the gene matches. This CDR3 has 17 residues. CDR3: CASSQGVSGGRTDTQYF. The CDR3 coding sequence is TGCGCCAGCAGCCAAGGGGTTAGCGGGGGGCGCACAGATACGCAGTATTTT.

This clone was seen a handful of times. The genes are TRBV30 and TRBJ1-5, with unresolved D. CDR3 length equals 13 residues. V was pared by 4 bases and J by 2 bases, with 9 bases between. CDR1 and CDR2 from the germline V gene are GTSNPN and SVGIG (reference sequence). As DNA, the CDR3 is TGTGCCTGGACGAGTGAAGGCAATCAGCCCCAGCATTTT. Its translation: CAWTSEGNQPQHF.

This rearrangement joins TRBV2 to TRBJ2-5; possible D gene TRBD2, 5 bases. The CDR3 is made up of 14 amino acids. Germline assignment: CDR1 SNHLY and CDR2 FYNNEI. V shed 7 bases and J shed 6 bases, with 18 bases lying between them. The CDR3 nucleotides read TGTGCCAGCAAATTCCCGGCCGCTAGCCAGACCCAGTACTTC. This sequence encodes CASKFPAASQTQYF.

This chain joins TRBV5-1 and TRBJ2-1; 8 nucleotides line up with TRBD2. V lost 4 bases to trimming and J lost 1 base; unmatched junction nucleotides: 7. Germline values: CDR1 SGHRS, CDR2 YFSETQ. The CDR3 consists of 16 residues. The DNA for the CDR3 is TGCGCCAGCAGCCCATCGGGGGGGCCTTCCTACAATGAGCAGTTCTTC. Its translation is CASSPSGGPSYNEQFF.

This clone was found once. The CDR3 loop is CASSTDSDAYNEQFF. In DNA, the CDR3 is TGTGCCAGCAGTACCGACAGTGACGCCTACAATGAGCAGTTCTTC. This chain uses TRBV6-6 with TRBJ2-1, with D possibly matching TRBD1 (5 bases). V shed 5 bases and J shed 2 bases, with 13 bases lying between them. Germline V gene lookup returns CDR1 MNHNY and CDR2 SVGAGI (reference sequence). This CDR3 is 15 amino acids long.

This chain links TRBV5-1 with TRBJ1-2; TRBD1 is a possible D gene (6 bases). CDR3 size: 15 residues. Germline CDR1 reads SGHRS; CDR2 reads YFSETQ. V gave up 4 bases and J gave up 2 bases, with 15 bases separating them. For the CDR3, the DNA is TGCGCCAGCAGCCCGGCGGGGGGCGCGAACTATGGCTACACCTTC. Translated: CASSPAGGANYGYTF.

The chain couples TRBV5-1 to TRBJ2-7; 7 nucleotides align to TRBD1. Unmatched junction bases numbered 9, after V lost 4 bases and J lost 2 bases. Germline V CDR1 and CDR2: SGHRS, YFSETQ. The CDR3 spans 15 residues. The CDR3: CASSPGTATTYEQYF. The DNA for the CDR3 is TGCGCCAGCAGCCCCGGGACAGCGACCACCTACGAGCAGTACTTC.